The 11 T cell receptor beta chains below were found in one sample sequenced in a study of siplizumab effects on memory and regulatory T cells. Coculture of the mixed lymphocyte reaction cells took place at 37 degrees C and lasted 6 days. Assay: immunoSEQ multiplex PCR; the TCRdb copy retains only in-frame clones and omits some. The sample shows some 9,900 clones, around 45% of them seen only once. These TCRs' antigens remain unknown. Sequenced material: CFSE-low (dividing) CD4+ T cells sorted from an allogeneic mixed lymphocyte reaction. The receptors come from a human donor in good health; the cells came from an allogeneic mixed lymphocyte reaction.

The chain joins TRBV30 to TRBJ1-6, with D unresolved. The length of the CDR3 is 14 residues. Trimming cost V 0 bases and J 6 bases, with 9 bases left between them. CDR1 is GTSNPN, CDR2 SVGIG, per germline (reference sequence). CDR3 amino acids: CAWSVMAANSPLHF. The CDR3 nucleotides read TGTGCCTGGAGTGTAATGGCAGCTAATTCACCCCTCCACTTT.

The V gene is TRBV30, the J gene TRBJ2-3, with unresolved D. V was clipped by 2 bases and J by 7 bases, with 7 bases between them. CDR3 length equals 11 residues. Germline values: CDR1 GTSNPN, CDR2 SVGIG (reference sequence). The CDR3 sequence is CAWSTRHTQYF. DNA for the CDR3: TGTGCCTGGAGTACACGGCATACGCAGTATTTT.

This clone is labeled as medium-sized. The chain has TRBV4-2 and TRBJ1-2, with D possibly TRBD1 on 5 matching bases. The CDR3 runs to 15 residues. V was clipped by 4 bases and J by 0 bases, with 12 bases between them. Germline lookup yields CDR1 LGHNA and CDR2 YNFKEQ. This CDR3 reads CASSPGGGSNYGYTF. The CDR3 nucleotides read TGTGCCAGCAGCCCCGGGGGGGGATCTAACTATGGCTACACCTTC.

This clone has a handful of counts. J is TRBJ2-3 and V is TRBV10-3; 8 bases fit TRBD1. Germline CDR1 and CDR2: ENHRY and SYGVKD. The CDR3 spans 12 residues. V lost 9 bases to trimming and J lost 2 bases; unmatched junction nucleotides: 1. The CDR3 sequence: CAIQGDTDTQYF. CDR3 sequence (DNA): TGTGCCATACAGGGGGACACAGATACGCAGTATTTT.

The gene calls are TRBV29-1 and TRBJ2-3; D is unclear. There are 11 residues in the CDR3. From germline, CDR1 is SQVTM and CDR2 ANQGSEA. V lost 4 bases, J lost 6 bases, and 8 bases lay in between. CDR3 in DNA: TGCAGCGTTGTCCGTACGGATACGCAGTATTTT. Translation: CSVVRTDTQYF.

V and J are TRBV4-2 and TRBJ2-5; 11 bases are a match to TRBD2. Germline V lookup: CDR1 LGHNA, CDR2 YNFKEQ. The J segment lost 2 bases and the V segment lost 3 bases, leaving 5 bases of the junction unmatched. This CDR3 spans 16 amino acids. The CDR3 bases are TGTGCCAGCAGCCAGCGGTTAGCGGGAGGGCAAGAGACCCAGTACTTC. It codes for CASSQRLAGGQETQYF.

This clone was detected once. The chain carries TRBV11-3 and TRBJ2-3; D is ambiguous. This CDR3 spans 13 amino acids. Germline V gives CDR1 SGHNT, CDR2 YENEEA. V was trimmed by 0 bases and J by 7 bases, leaving 8 bases between them. The CDR3 DNA is TGTGCCAGCAGCTTAGACTCTCGAAATACGCAGTATTTT. Its translation: CASSLDSRNTQYF. Variable domain in full (rest from reference TRBV11-3 and TRBJ2-3): EAGVVQSPRYKIIEKKQPVAFWCNPISGHNTLYWYLQNLGQGPELLIRYENEEAVDDSQLPKDRFSAERLKGVDSTLKIQPAELGDSAVYLCASSLDSRNTQYFGPGTRLTVL.

The V gene is TRBV5-1, the J gene TRBJ2-7; 10 bases align to TRBD1. This CDR3 is built from 14 residues. Looked up from germline, CDR1 is SGHRS and CDR2 is YFSETQ. The ends lost 0 bases at V and 7 bases at J; junction bases unmatched: 4. The CDR3: CASSLGQGAMEQYF. CDR3 DNA sequence: TGCGCCAGCAGCTTGGGACAGGGGGCGATGGAGCAGTACTTC.

The V and J genes are TRBV6-4 and TRBJ2-1; D ambiguous. The CDR3 runs to 13 residues. Trimming stripped 11 bases from V and 2 bases from J, with 13 bases between. The germline V gene has CDR1 MRHNA and CDR2 SNTAGT. This CDR3 reads CACQPRAYNEQFF. The CDR3 nucleotides read TGTGCCTGCCAACCTAGGGCCTACAATGAGCAGTTCTTC.

The J gene is TRBJ2-7, the V gene TRBV20-1; 8 bases are shared with TRBD2. CDR3 length: 11 amino acids. CDR1 DFQATT and CDR2 SNEGSKA come from the germline V gene (reference sequence). V was pared by 3 bases and J by 5 bases, with 0 bases of the junction left unmatched. CDR3 amino acids: CSASGRDEQYF. As DNA, the CDR3 is TGCAGTGCTAGCGGGAGGGACGAGCAGTACTTC.

This clone is hyperexpanded in the sample. Germline is not matched at one junction end, which may reflect a read error. The CDR3 bases are TGTGCCAGCAGCTTAGGGTTTGAGCGGTTC. As protein: CASSLGFERF. The chain recombines TRBV7-3 with TRBJ2-7; D is possibly TRBD2 (5 bases). Germline V gene lookup returns CDR1 SGHTA and CDR2 FQGTGA. The CDR3 spans 10 residues. Drawing the rest from reference TRBV7-3 and TRBJ2-7, the complete variable domain is GAGVSQTPSNKVTEKGKYVELRCDPISGHTALYWYRQSLGQGPEFLIYFQGTGAADDSGLPNDRFFAVRPEGSVSTLKIQRTERGDSAVYLCASSLGFERFGPGTRLTVT.